These 25 T cell receptor beta chains were all obtained from the same sample, sequenced in a study of OX40 agonist ivuxolimab in advanced cancers. Profiling relied on immunoSEQ multiplex PCR, and the TCRdb table lists in-frame clones only, not all of them. The table has about 66,000 clones, 80% to 90% seen once. Sequenced here: CD4+ or CD8+ T cells sorted from blood, sampled in a trial of the OX40 agonist ivuxolimab. These TCRs come from an adult with an advanced solid tumor such as melanoma, head and neck, liver or kidney cancer.

This chain joins TRBV27 and TRBJ2-1; D call uncertain. Looked up from germline, CDR1 is MNHEY and CDR2 is SMNVEV (reference sequence). Trimming shortened V by 5 bases and J by 0 bases, and 11 bases separated the two germline ends. The CDR3 runs 15 residues. The DNA for the CDR3 is TGTGCCAGCAGTGAGATCGGTGGCTCCTACAATGAGCAGTTCTTC. Amino acids: CASSEIGGSYNEQFF.

This rearrangement joins TRBV18 to TRBJ2-3; no reliable D call. The V gene's germline CDR1 is KGHSH and CDR2 LQKENI. CDR3 length: 16 residues. Trimming left V 0 bases short and J 3 bases short, with 13 bases between. The CDR3 DNA sequence: TGTGCCAGCTCACCACCCTCCCAGTTAGCAACAGATACGCAGTATTTT. Protein: CASSPPSQLATDTQYF.

A few counts support this clone. V usage is TRBV29-1 and J usage is TRBJ2-3; unclear D gene. CDR1 is SQVTM and CDR2 is ANQGSEA in the germline V gene. V shed 4 bases and J shed 0 bases, with 5 bases lying between them. The CDR3 has 12 residues. The CDR3 coding sequence is TGCAGCGTTGTAGGTAGCACAGATACGCAGTATTTT. Protein product: CSVVGSTDTQYF.

This chain links TRBV6-1 with TRBJ1-2; D may be TRBD1 (6 bases). The CDR3 runs 13 residues. The germline gives CDR1 MNHNS, CDR2 SASEGT. V was pared by 3 bases and J by 6 bases, with 11 bases between. CDR3 sequence: CASSESGGNGYTF. CDR3 bases: TGTGCCAGCAGTGAGTCGGGGGGCAATGGCTACACCTTC.

The chain employs TRBV7-2 and TRBJ1-6; tentative D call: TRBD1 (5 bases). The germline gives CDR1 SGHTA, CDR2 FQGNSA. This CDR3 has 14 residues. V was pared by 1 base and J by 9 bases, with 10 bases between. The CDR3 sequence: CASSLGQPPSPLHF. CDR3 bases: TGTGCCAGCAGCTTAGGACAGCCTCCTTCACCCCTCCACTTT. The full variable domain, its missing parts supplied by reference TRBV7-2 and TRBJ1-6, is GAGVSQSPSNKVTEKGKDVELRCDPISGHTALYWYRQSLGQGLEFLIYFQGNSAPDKSGLPSDRFSAERTGGSVSTLTIQRTQQEDSAVYLCASSLGQPPSPLHFGNGTRLTVT.

Turning to this clone: Other DNA sequences in the sample encode the same CDR3. The gene calls are TRBV18 and TRBJ2-7; 9 bases match TRBD1. In germline, CDR1 is KGHSH, CDR2 LQKENI. This CDR3 spans 15 amino acids. After removal of 2 bases from V and 0 bases from J, the junction contained 2 bases not matched to a gene. The CDR3 here is CASSPGTGSSYEQYF. The DNA for the CDR3 is TGTGCCAGCTCACCAGGGACAGGGAGCTCCTACGAGCAGTACTTC. The whole variable domain, filled in from reference TRBV18 and TRBJ2-7, reads NAGVMQNPRHLVRRRGQEARLRCSPMKGHSHVYWYRQLPEEGLKFMVYLQKENIIDESGMPKERFSAEFPKEGPSILRIQQVVRGDSAAYFCASSPGTGSSYEQYFGPGTRLTVT.

This CDR3 reads CASSLAGTTTF. The CDR3 DNA follows: TGCGCCAGCAGCTTGGCAGGGACCACCACCTTC. The chain joins TRBV5-1 to TRBJ1-2, with D perhaps matching TRBD1 (5 bases). This CDR3 is 11 amino acids long. Germline V gives CDR1 SGHRS, CDR2 YFSETQ. V was pared by 0 bases and J by 13 bases, with 10 bases between.

The genes are TRBV6-5 and TRBJ2-3; D might be TRBD1 (5 bases). In germline, CDR1 is MNHEY, CDR2 SVGAGI. The CDR3 totals 12 residues. V lost 5 bases and J lost 10, with 13 bases in between. The CDR3 nucleotides are TGTGCCAGCAGTGCCCCAAGCAGGGCGCAGTATTTT. Translated: CASSAPSRAQYF.

By share of the sample, this clone is large. CDR3 in amino acids: CAWSTGSSGANVLTF. For the CDR3, the DNA is TGTGCCTGGAGTACAGGGAGCTCTGGGGCCAACGTCCTGACTTTC. V is TRBV30 and J is TRBJ2-6, with D perhaps TRBD1 (6 bases). This CDR3 region has 15 residues. Germline V gene data show CDR1 as GTSNPN and CDR2 as SVGIG (reference sequence). Between the trimmed V and J ends, which lost 2 bases and 0 bases, there was a span of 8 bases.

This chain uses TRBV5-1 with TRBJ2-3; D not certain. Trimming shortened V by 1 base and J by 2 bases, and 5 bases separated the two germline ends. The CDR3 sequence is 13 residues long. Germline CDR1 SGHRS, CDR2 YFSETQ. CDR3: CASSLTDTDTQYF. The CDR3 DNA reads TGCGCCAGCAGCTTGACAGACACAGATACGCAGTATTTT.

The rearrangement joins TRBV5-1 to TRBJ1-2, with D unresolved. The CDR3 has 15 residues. Germline CDR1 SGHRS, CDR2 YFSETQ. The V end was cut by 4 bases, the J end by 5 bases, with 18 bases between. The CDR3, as DNA: TGCGCCAGCAGCGCGGACGGGGAGTTTCGGTATGGCTACACCTTC. Translating it yields CASSADGEFRYGYTF.

This chain links TRBV30 with TRBJ2-5; 7 positions match TRBD1. Germline V CDR1 and CDR2: GTSNPN, SVGIG (reference sequence). The CDR3 loop spans 12 amino acids. Unmatched junction bases numbered 0, after V lost 2 bases and J lost 3 bases. The CDR3 nucleotides are TGTGCCTGGAGTACAGGGGAAGAGACCCAGTACTTC. As protein: CAWSTGEETQYF.

This clone showed up just once. The chain recombines TRBV29-1 with TRBJ1-2; D gene ambiguous. Germline V gene lookup returns CDR1 SQVTM and CDR2 ANQGSEA. The V end was cut by 0 bases, the J end by 2 bases, with 10 bases between. This CDR3 is 14 amino acids long. The CDR3 loop reads CSVEDPTRNYGYTF. The CDR3 nucleotides are TGCAGCGTTGAAGACCCGACAAGGAACTATGGCTACACCTTC.

The V call is TRBV6-5, the J call TRBJ2-7; weak D call: TRBD2 (5 bases). CDR1 and CDR2 from the germline V gene are MNHEY and SVGAGI. V was cut by 8 bases and J by 1 base, with 15 bases left in between. The CDR3 is made up of 14 amino acids. CDR3 amino acids: CASRTERVSYEQYF. CDR3 coding DNA: TGTGCCAGCCGAACTGAGAGGGTTTCCTACGAGCAGTACTTC.

This clone was picked up one time. This chain connects TRBV19 to TRBJ2-7; perhaps TRBD2 as D (5 bases). The V end lost 1 base, the J end lost 0 bases, and 16 bases lay between the germline ends. The germline V gene has CDR1 LNHDA and CDR2 SQIVND (reference sequence). The CDR3 totals 17 residues. CDR3 region: CASSIAGSGELSYEQYF. CDR3 nucleotides: TGTGCCAGTAGTATAGCGGGGAGTGGCGAACTCTCCTACGAGCAGTACTTC.

The rearrangement joins TRBV11-2 to TRBJ2-7, with D possibly matching TRBD2 (6 bases). V shed 3 bases and J shed 4 bases, with 10 bases lying between them. The germline V gene has CDR1 SGHAT and CDR2 FQNNGV. The CDR3 has 13 amino acids. The CDR3 loop is CASSFRREYEQYF. As DNA, the CDR3 is TGTGCCAGCAGCTTCAGGAGGGAATACGAGCAGTACTTC.

The chain employs TRBV5-1 and TRBJ2-3; D is possibly TRBD1 (5 bases). This CDR3 region has 14 residues. Germline CDR1 reads SGHRS; CDR2 reads YFSETQ. V was pared by 0 bases and J by 0 bases, with 5 bases between. In nucleotides, the CDR3 is TGCGCCAGCAGCTTGGGACAGAGCACAGATACGCAGTATTTT. Its protein is CASSLGQSTDTQYF.

This chain joins TRBV30 and TRBJ1-3; 7 bases line up with TRBD1. The ends lost 3 bases at V and 11 bases at J; junction bases unmatched: 4. In germline, CDR1 is GTSNPN, CDR2 SVGIG (reference sequence). The CDR3 totals 11 residues. CDR3 in amino acids: CAWSPRGAIYF. The CDR3 region has the DNA TGTGCCTGGAGCCCCAGGGGGGCCATATATTTT. Together with reference TRBV30 and TRBJ1-3, the CDR3 gives the full variable domain: SQTIHQWPATLVQPVGSPLSLECTVEGTSNPNLYWYRQAAGRGLQLLFYSVGIGQISSEVPQNLSASRPQDRQFILSSKKLLLSDSGFYLCAWSPRGAIYFGEGSWLTVV.

V gene TRBV6-1 combines with J gene TRBJ1-5; TRBD1 agrees at 8 bases. CDR1 and CDR2 (germline): MNHNS, SASEGT. This CDR3 is 16 amino acids long. V lost 4 bases, J lost 3 bases, and 8 bases stayed unmatched. CDR3 loop: CASSARQGPVNQPQHF. The CDR3 bases are TGTGCCAGCAGTGCCAGACAGGGGCCAGTCAATCAGCCCCAGCATTTT.

This rearrangement joins TRBV10-3 to TRBJ2-2; weak D call: TRBD2 (6 bases). This CDR3 is built from 14 residues. The germline CDR1 and CDR2 sequences are ENHRY and SYGVKD. V was cut by 4 bases and J by 3 bases, with 9 bases left in between. The CDR3 protein is CAISAGTYTGELFF. CDR3 DNA: TGTGCCATCAGTGCCGGGACTTACACCGGGGAGCTGTTTTTT.

The chain combines TRBV5-1 with TRBJ2-1; tentatively, D is TRBD1 (6 bases). Germline V gives CDR1 SGHRS, CDR2 YFSETQ. This CDR3 contains 15 residues. The V gene lost 0 bases and the J gene lost 2 bases, with 9 bases spanning the gap. The CDR3 reads CASSLVGDTYNEQFF. The CDR3 coding sequence is TGCGCCAGCAGCTTGGTCGGGGACACCTACAATGAGCAGTTCTTC.

V gene TRBV19 combines with J gene TRBJ2-3; 7 positions match TRBD2. The CDR3 covers 17 residues. The junction had 14 bases not matched to a gene; V was cut back by 6 bases and J by 2 bases. Germline CDR1 LNHDA, CDR2 SQIVND (reference sequence). CDR3 nucleotide sequence: TGTGCCAGTAGAAGAAGAGCGGGAAGCGCCGACACAGATACGCAGTATTTT. As protein: CASRRRAGSADTDTQYF.

DNA of the CDR3: TGTGCCAGCAGCTTAGCGGCGGGGCTCACAGATACGCAGTATTTT. Translating it yields CASSLAAGLTDTQYF. V is TRBV11-3 and J is TRBJ2-3; D is perhaps TRBD2 (6 bases). Germline V gene sequence: CDR1 SGHNT, CDR2 YENEEA. The CDR3 totals 15 residues. V lost 1 base and J lost 2, with 10 bases in between. Supplemented by reference TRBV11-3 and TRBJ2-3, the full variable domain reads EAGVVQSPRYKIIEKKQPVAFWCNPISGHNTLYWYLQNLGQGPELLIRYENEEAVDDSQLPKDRFSAERLKGVDSTLKIQPAELGDSAVYLCASSLAAGLTDTQYFGPGTRLTVL.

This chain joins TRBV30 and TRBJ2-3, with 9 bases fitting TRBD1. V shed 5 bases and J 5 bases; nucleotides not matched to a gene: 5. CDR3 size: 13 residues. Per the germline V gene, CDR1 is GTSNPN and CDR2 is SVGIG (reference sequence). CDR3 in amino acids: CAWGTGTGDTQYF. The CDR3 bases are TGTGCCTGGGGGACAGGGACCGGAGATACGCAGTATTTT.

The chain links TRBV27 to TRBJ2-2; 8 nucleotides match TRBD1. CDR3 length equals 16 residues. The germline gives CDR1 MNHEY, CDR2 SMNVEV (reference sequence). The V and J ends lost 6 bases and 0 bases, in that order; junction bases with no gene match: 6. The CDR3 is CASRVGQAANTGELFF. DNA for the CDR3: TGTGCCAGCAGGGTGGGACAGGCCGCGAACACCGGGGAGCTGTTTTTT.